This T cell receptor beta chain was obtained from a study of T cell responses to AZD1222 COVID-19 vaccine. With regard to this clone: No antigen is known for it.

Measured with immunoSEQ multiplex PCR; TCRdb has only the in-frame clones, and not every one. This table holds around 110,000 clones, 80% to 90% found once. Whole-study results and caveats: After the peak T cell response, and only then, were repertoires sampled. A mostly white British donor set with more females was recruited, and clonal diversity was possibly underestimated. Dominant at 160-218 and 743-854, vaccine-associated CD4 TCRs also spanned spike.

The sequences come from peripheral blood, collected on day 0 of AZD1222 vaccination. This receptor was taken from an adult in good health.

For the CDR3, the DNA is TGTGCCAGCAGCCCTGGACAGGGGCCAACCTATGGCTACACCTTC. As protein: CASSPGQGPTYGYTF. The V gene is TRBV27, the J gene TRBJ1-2; 9 nucleotides align to TRBD1. V lost 6 bases, J lost 4 bases, and 9 bases stayed unmatched. Germline CDR1 and CDR2: MNHEY and SMNVEV (reference sequence). The CDR3 spans 15 residues.